This T cell receptor beta chain was recovered during a study of cytomegalovirus exposure and HLA in healthy donors. Whole-study results and caveats: Analyzed later, association rates of TCRs varied across HLA loci, with DRB1 most and HLA-C fewest.

On this clone itself: Its antigen remains unknown. The same CDR3 also results from other DNA sequences found in this sample.

PCR used 60 Vbeta primers and 13 Jbeta primers. Libraries were prepared by immunoSEQ multiplex PCR; TCRdb keeps only in-frame clonotypes and omits some of them. This table has about 64,000 clones, 65% to 70% appearing once. V lost 1 base and J 2 bases, leaving 5 bases between the germline ends. The germline V gene encodes CDR1 LGHNA and CDR2 YSLEER. CDR3 length: 13 residues. This receptor was obtained from a male donor in good health and CMV-seropositive. The material sequenced was PBMCs. This sequence joins TRBV4-3 and TRBJ2-5; perhaps TRBD2 as D (5 bases). In DNA form, the CDR3 reads TGCGCCAGCAGCCAAGGAGGGCAAGAGACCCAGTACTTC. It translates to CASSQGGQETQYF.